This T cell receptor beta chain was identified in a study of T cell repertoires in cytomegalovirus infection. Germline V lookup: CDR1 SGDLS, CDR2 YYNGEE. Trimming stripped 0 bases from V and 1 base from J, with 9 bases between. The CDR3 runs to 15 residues. As to this clonotype: No antigen is known for it.

TCRdb re-called the reads with MiXCR, one entry per CDR3 protein. The repertoire holds 650,000 to 900,000 distinct CDR3 sequences, with about 27% as singletons. The input for sequencing was cultured CD8+ T cells from PBMCs, taken from culture after CMV antigen stimulation. The chain couples TRBV9 to TRBJ2-3; possible D gene TRBD1, 5 bases. The source of this sequence is a human donor in good health (CMV status not recorded). Some clones in this sample may be carry-over from other donors' samples. DNA of the CDR3: TGTGCCAGCAGCGTAGTGGGGCGCGGCACAGATACGCAGTATTTT. Protein: CASSVVGRGTDTQYF.